This T cell receptor (beta chain) is drawn from a study of blood T cells in healthy people across ages. Study in general: For every two T cells, template switching captured about one barcoded beta molecule.

Next came a second PCR, run for about 7 to 12 cycles, which used a sample-barcoded 5' primer along with a J-beta primer mix. TCRdb re-called the 5' RACE reads with MiXCR, one entry per CDR3 protein. The sample carries 700,000 to 800,000 distinct CDR3 sequences, roughly 47% recorded once. The CDR3 has 14 amino acids. Germline V gene data show CDR1 as SGHRS and CDR2 as YFSETQ. Losses at the gene ends were 4 bases for V and 7 bases for J; bases not matched to a gene: 8. Sequences were obtained from blood. The TCR comes from an older woman in good health. This chain uses TRBV5-1 with TRBJ2-1; 7 bases are shared with TRBD1. This CDR3 is CASSPTGQNNEQFF. CDR3 coding DNA: TGCGCCAGCAGCCCGACGGGACAGAATAATGAGCAGTTCTTC.